This T cell receptor (beta chain) stems from a study of blood T cells in healthy people across ages. This CDR3 comprises 15 residues. The V end lost 3 bases, the J end lost 2 bases, and 12 bases lay between the germline ends. Alongside a J-beta primer mix, a sample-barcoded 5' primer served in a second PCR lasting about 7 to 12 cycles. TCRdb recomputed calls from the 5' RACE reads with MiXCR, one row per CDR3 protein. The table has 1.5 million to 2 million distinct CDR3 sequences, roughly 28% seen once. Ten or more counts support this clonotype. This receptor was identified in a woman aged 25 to 39 in good health. This chain uses TRBV12-3 or TRBV12-4 with TRBJ2-3, with D uncertain. Sequencing was performed on blood. CDR3 sequence reads: CASSFSEDPTDTQYF. Written as DNA, the CDR3 is TGTGCCAGCAGTTTTTCTGAGGATCCCACAGATACGCAGTATTTT.